The TCR beta chain described here comes from a study of cytomegalovirus exposure and HLA in healthy donors. The study, taken as a whole, reports: Researchers reportedly found TCR beta sequences accurately predicted most subjects' HLA-A and HLA-B alleles.

Germline loops: CDR1 SGHRS, CDR2 YFSETQ. This CDR3 is built from 15 residues. The germline V and J ends were trimmed by 2 bases and 1 base, with 12 bases remaining between them. As to this clone: The antigen remains undetermined.

The PCR contained 60 Vbeta and 13 Jbeta primers. Some clones are missing from TCRdb's copy, which holds only in-frame ones; the method was immunoSEQ multiplex PCR. The sample shows over 150,000 clones, roughly 67% of them seen only once. This clonotype originated in a woman aged 18-30 years in good health and CMV-seropositive. This sequence joins TRBV5-1 and TRBJ1-2; D may be TRBD1 (5 bases). The sequencing input was PBMCs. In nucleotides, the CDR3 is TGCGCCAGCAGCTTCACCTTCAGGGATAACTATGGCTACACCTTC. This sequence encodes CASSFTFRDNYGYTF.